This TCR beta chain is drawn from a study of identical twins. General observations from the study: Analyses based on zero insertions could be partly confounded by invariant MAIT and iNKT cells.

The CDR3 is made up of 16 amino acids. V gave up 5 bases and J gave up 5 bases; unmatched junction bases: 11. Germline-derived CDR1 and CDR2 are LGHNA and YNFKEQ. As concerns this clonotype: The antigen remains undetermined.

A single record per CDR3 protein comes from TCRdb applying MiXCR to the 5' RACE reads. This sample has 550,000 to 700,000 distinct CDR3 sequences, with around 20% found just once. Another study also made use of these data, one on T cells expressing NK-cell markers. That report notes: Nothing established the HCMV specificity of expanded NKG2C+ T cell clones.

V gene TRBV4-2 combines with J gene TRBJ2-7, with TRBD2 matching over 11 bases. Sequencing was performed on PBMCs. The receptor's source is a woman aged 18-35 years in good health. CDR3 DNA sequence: TGTGCCAGCAGCAAGAGGGTAGCGGGGGGGCTCGACGAGCAGTACTTC. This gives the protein CASSKRVAGGLDEQYF.